The 3 T cell receptor beta chains reported below all come from one sample, sequenced in a study of T cells in Graves' hyperthyroidism and ophthalmopathy. From RNA transcripts, TCR beta CDR3 regions were amplified. HTBI primers were the set used in a first-round RT-PCR of the TCR CDR3. TCRdb processed the multiplex PCR reads anew with MiXCR; each CDR3 protein has one entry. The sample yields approximately 400,000 distinct CDR3 sequences, around a sixth seen once. Sequenced sample: blood. These receptor sequences come from a woman between 18 and 30 years old with Graves' hyperthyroidism that later progressed to Graves' ophthalmopathy.

This clonotype has only a few counts. This chain links TRBV6-1 with TRBJ2-3; D is unclear. CDR3 length: 13 residues. V lost 8 bases, J lost 1 base, and 10 bases lay in between. Looked up from germline, CDR1 is MNHNS and CDR2 is SASEGT. Here the CDR3 DNA reads TGTGCCAGCTCGGAGCCGGGCACAGATACGCAGTATTTT. Amino acids: CASSEPGTDTQYF.

The chain is built from TRBV7-2 and TRBJ2-2; 8 bases are a match to TRBD1. Germline-derived CDR1 and CDR2 are SGHTA and FQGNSA. The CDR3 runs to 16 residues. J lost 4 bases, V lost 5 bases, and 9 bases had no gene match. The CDR3 reads CASSARTGRSTGELFF. The CDR3 nucleotides read TGTGCCAGCAGCGCCCGGACAGGGAGAAGCACCGGGGAGCTGTTTTTT. Using reference TRBV7-2 and TRBJ2-2 for the parts outside the CDR3, the full variable domain is GAGVSQSPSNKVTEKGKDVELRCDPISGHTALYWYRQSLGQGLEFLIYFQGNSAPDKSGLPSDRFSAERTGGSVSTLTIQRTQQEDSAVYLCASSARTGRSTGELFFGEGSRLTVL.

There are many counts of this clonotype. V usage is TRBV15 and J usage is TRBJ2-3; possibly TRBD2 for D (5 bases). Germline V lookup: CDR1 LNHNV, CDR2 YYDKDF (reference sequence). V was cut by 0 bases and J by 4 bases, with 8 bases left in between. The CDR3 spans 14 residues. The CDR3 sequence is CATSRETSPDTQYF. The CDR3 nucleotides read TGTGCCACCAGCAGAGAAACTAGTCCAGATACGCAGTATTTT.